The clone carrying this T cell receptor (beta chain) was recorded a few times. Researchers ran the PCR with 60 Vbeta and 13 Jbeta primers. Clones were sequenced by immunoSEQ multiplex PCR, and TCRdb holds only the in-frame ones, with some missing. The table shows 65,000 to 80,000 clones, with about 81% occurring only once. Trimming removed 5 bases from V and 7 bases from J; junction bases left unmatched: 8. CDR3 size: 15 residues. Germline CDR1 and CDR2: SNHLY and FYNNEI. This sample was included in a study of cytomegalovirus exposure and HLA in healthy donors. This clonotype originated in a woman in her thirties or forties in good health and CMV-seropositive. V gene TRBV2 combines with J gene TRBJ2-1; 10 bases map to TRBD1. Source material: PBMCs. The CDR3 DNA reads TGTGCCAGCAGTCCCCGACAGGGGGCGGTTAATGAGCAGTTCTTC. It encodes CASSPRQGAVNEQFF.